One and the same sample provided the 26 T cell receptor beta chains below, sequenced in a study of blood T cell repertoires in COVID-19. The method was immunoSEQ multiplex PCR; TCRdb's version includes in-frame clones alone and lacks a portion of them. The sample has around 28,000 clones; around 92% are singletons. The sequenced material came from peripheral blood. These receptors were collected from a human donor in a cohort sampled during active COVID-19.

The chain recombines TRBV4-1 with TRBJ2-2; no clear D. V was pared by 3 bases and J by 1 base, with 15 bases between. Germline V gene sequence: CDR1 MGHRA, CDR2 YSYEKL. This CDR3 has 17 residues. As DNA, the CDR3 is TGCGCCAGCAGCCAGTCCCTACTTCTGAAGAACACCGGGGAGCTGTTTTTT. This gives the protein CASSQSLLLKNTGELFF.

This chain joins TRBV18 and TRBJ2-5, with D perhaps matching TRBD1 (6 bases). V was clipped by 3 bases and J by 3 bases, with 8 bases between them. This CDR3 spans 13 amino acids. Germline V gene data show CDR1 as KGHSH and CDR2 as LQKENI. CDR3 DNA: TGTGCCAGCTCACCTGGACAGAAAGAGACCCAGTACTTC. Its translation is CASSPGQKETQYF.

The chain combines TRBV25-1 with TRBJ1-1, with D tentatively TRBD1 (5 bases). This CDR3 is built from 11 residues. Germline V gene sequence: CDR1 MGHDK, CDR2 SYGVNS. Trimming left V 4 bases short and J 11 bases short, with 11 bases between. The CDR3 protein is CASSARQTAFF. CDR3 nucleotide sequence: TGTGCCAGCAGTGCCCGACAGACTGCTTTCTTT.

The J gene is TRBJ2-1, the V gene TRBV2, with D possibly being TRBD1 (5 bases). Germline values: CDR1 SNHLY, CDR2 FYNNEI. This CDR3 is built from 13 residues. The V gene lost 5 bases and the J gene lost 3 bases, with 8 bases spanning the gap. In DNA, the CDR3 is TGTGCCAGCAGTTCGCAGGGCTACAATGAGCAGTTCTTC. Amino acids: CASSSQGYNEQFF.

The gene calls are TRBV7-3 and TRBJ1-1; D gene ambiguous. Trimming left V 6 bases short and J 3 bases short, with 11 bases between. This CDR3 has 13 residues. Germline loops: CDR1 SGHTA, CDR2 FQGTGA. The CDR3 region has the DNA TGTGCCAGCAGAACAGACCCTGACACTGAAGCTTTCTTT. This gives the protein CASRTDPDTEAFF.

This chain links TRBV6-2 or TRBV6-3 with TRBJ2-1; 12 bases agree with TRBD2. V shed 6 bases and J 4 bases; nucleotides not matched to a gene: 10. The CDR3 sequence is 17 residues long. In germline, CDR1 is MNHEY, CDR2 SVGEGT. The CDR3 region is CASSLRPSGGGYNEQFF. The CDR3 DNA sequence: TGTGCCAGCAGCCTCCGACCTAGCGGGGGGGGTTACAATGAGCAGTTCTTC.

The chain is built from TRBV7-6 and TRBJ1-5, with TRBD1 matching over 9 bases. V was clipped by 5 bases and J by 9 bases; unmatched bases: 8. The CDR3 runs to 14 residues. The germline CDR1 and CDR2 sequences are SGHVS and FNYEAQ. For the CDR3, the DNA is TGTGCCAGCAGCCTAGGACAGGGGTCTACGCCCCAGCATTTT. Protein product: CASSLGQGSTPQHF.

The chain recombines TRBV5-6 with TRBJ1-5; D might be TRBD1 (6 bases). The CDR3 has 15 residues. The V and J ends lost 4 bases and 1 base respectively, with 12 bases between them. Germline values: CDR1 SGHDT, CDR2 YYEEEE. Here the CDR3 DNA reads TGTGCCAGCAGCGGGATGGGACACAGCAATCAGCCCCAGCATTTT. Protein: CASSGMGHSNQPQHF.

The chain has TRBV12-3 or TRBV12-4 and TRBJ1-5; D unresolved. Trimming stripped 1 base from V and 8 bases from J, with 6 bases between. This CDR3 is built from 12 residues. CDR3 in DNA: TGTGCCAGCAGTTTAGGGCCAGAGCCCCAGCATTTT. It translates to CASSLGPEPQHF.

The J gene is TRBJ2-1, the V gene TRBV4-2, with D unresolved. CDR1 LGHNA and CDR2 YNFKEQ come from the germline V gene. V gave up 0 bases and J gave up 2 bases, with 8 bases separating them. This CDR3 is built from 15 residues. CDR3: CASSQDPEAYNEQFF. CDR3 DNA sequence: TGTGCCAGCAGCCAAGACCCAGAAGCCTACAATGAGCAGTTCTTC.

The chain combines TRBV5-6 with TRBJ1-1; D is undetermined. The CDR3 length is 13 residues. Germline CDR1 SGHDT, CDR2 YYEEEE. The ends were cut back, 1 base at V and 9 bases at J, with 13 bases in the middle. CDR3 nucleotide sequence: TGTGCCAGCAGCTTGATGAGCCTCCAACAAGCTTTCTTT. This encodes CASSLMSLQQAFF.

The CDR3 nucleotides read TGTGCCAGTAACTACCAACAGGGTACTGGCTACAATGAGCAGTTCTTC. It translates to CASNYQQGTGYNEQFF. The rearrangement uses TRBV5-4 and TRBJ2-1, with D perhaps TRBD1 (6 bases). This CDR3 spans 16 amino acids. The germline V gene encodes CDR1 SGHNT and CDR2 YYREEE (reference sequence). Between the trimmed V and J ends, which lost 8 bases and 3 bases, there was a span of 21 bases.

This CDR3 reads CASSIGTGGYEQYF. Here the CDR3 DNA reads TGTGCCAGCAGCATCGGGACAGGGGGCTACGAGCAGTACTTC. The genes are TRBV11-2 and TRBJ2-7, with 11 bases aligning to TRBD1. The V and J ends lost 5 bases and 3 bases, in that order; junction bases with no gene match: 3. Germline CDR1 is SGHAT and CDR2 is FQNNGV. This CDR3 spans 14 amino acids.

The rearrangement links TRBV7-8 to TRBJ2-7; TRBD2 aligns across 10 bases. With 1 base clipped from V and 2 bases from J, the junction kept 5 bases outside the gene matches. This CDR3 region has 16 residues. CDR1 SGHVS and CDR2 FQNEAQ come from the germline V gene. The CDR3 DNA follows: TGTGCCAGCAGCTTAGGATCTAGCGGGGGAGCCTACGAGCAGTACTTC. As protein: CASSLGSSGGAYEQYF.

This chain uses TRBV5-1 with TRBJ2-5, with D possibly matching TRBD1 (5 bases). This CDR3 region has 16 residues. The V end lost 1 base, the J end lost 5 bases, and 18 bases lay between the germline ends. The V gene's germline CDR1 is SGHRS and CDR2 YFSETQ. The CDR3 sequence is CASSLRATGYSETQYF. For the CDR3, the DNA is TGCGCCAGCAGCTTGCGGGCTACAGGTTACTCGGAGACCCAGTACTTC.

In its sample, this clone was seen a few times. CDR3 loop: CASSDQGYTF. The CDR3, as DNA: TGCGCCAGCAGTGACCAGGGGTACACCTTC. The chain links TRBV10-1 to TRBJ1-2, with D maybe TRBD1 (6 bases). Germline V gene lookup returns CDR1 WNHNN and CDR2 SYGVQD (reference sequence). The V end lost 3 bases, the J end lost 11 bases, and 7 bases lay between the germline ends. This CDR3 is 10 amino acids long.

This clone was seen only a few times. The gene calls are TRBV2 and TRBJ1-5; D call uncertain. CDR3 length: 15 residues. Trimming removed 6 bases from V and 4 bases from J, with 16 bases in between. Germline CDR1 reads SNHLY; CDR2 reads FYNNEI. The DNA for the CDR3 is TGTGCCAGCAGAATGGCACAGATGGATAATCAGCCCCAGCATTTT. Amino acid sequence: CASRMAQMDNQPQHF.

This clone was recorded once. The rearrangement joins TRBV2 to TRBJ2-5; D not certain. From germline, CDR1 is SNHLY and CDR2 FYNNEI. This CDR3 has 12 residues. Trimming removed 0 bases at V and 7 bases at J, with 6 bases between. CDR3 amino acids: CASSEASGTQYF. The CDR3 DNA follows: TGTGCCAGCAGTGAAGCATCCGGGACCCAGTACTTC.

V and J are TRBV15 and TRBJ1-1; D gene ambiguous. Trimming shortened V by 0 bases and J by 1 base, and 6 bases separated the two germline ends. CDR1 is LNHNV and CDR2 is YYDKDF in the germline V gene (reference sequence). This CDR3 has 14 residues. The CDR3 here is CATSRDPENTEAFF. The CDR3, as DNA: TGTGCCACCAGCAGAGATCCAGAGAACACTGAAGCTTTCTTT.

This clone was detected only a few times. This chain joins TRBV5-1 and TRBJ1-2, with D perhaps matching TRBD1 (5 bases). The germline V gene has CDR1 SGHRS and CDR2 YFSETQ. This CDR3 has 13 residues. V was trimmed by 0 bases and J by 8 bases, leaving 11 bases between them. CDR3 bases: TGCGCCAGCAGCTTGGGACAGCGCCAAGGCTACACCTTC. This gives the protein CASSLGQRQGYTF.

The chain is built from TRBV19 and TRBJ1-6, with a tentative D call TRBD1 (6 bases). Germline V CDR1 and CDR2: LNHDA, SQIVND (reference sequence). Trimming stripped 7 bases from V and 8 bases from J, with 12 bases between. The CDR3 spans 13 residues. CDR3 region: CASKQGTYSPLHF. CDR3 nucleotides: TGTGCCAGTAAACAGGGTACTTATTCACCCCTCCACTTT.

This chain links TRBV10-3 with TRBJ2-7; the match to TRBD1 covers 7 bases. J gave up 2 bases and V 2 bases, and 6 bases lay outside the gene matches. CDR1 is ENHRY and CDR2 is SYGVKD in the germline V gene. This CDR3 has 15 amino acids. CDR3 DNA: TGTGCCATCAGTGAGCCCAACAGGGGTCCCTACGAGCAGTACTTC. Residues: CAISEPNRGPYEQYF.

V and J are TRBV25-1 and TRBJ2-2; 8 bases fit TRBD1. CDR1 is MGHDK and CDR2 is SYGVNS in the germline V gene. V trimming: 5 bases; J trimming: 8 bases; junction bases outside the gene matches: 4. The CDR3 consists of 13 residues. The CDR3 sequence: CASSRQGAGELFF. The CDR3 region has the DNA TGTGCCAGCAGTCGGCAGGGGGCGGGGGAGCTGTTTTTT.

The V call is TRBV5-4, the J call TRBJ1-2, with TRBD1 identical over 10 bases. CDR3 length: 15 residues. Per the germline V gene, CDR1 is SGHNT and CDR2 is YYREEE (reference sequence). Unmatched junction bases numbered 9, after V lost 2 bases and J lost 8 bases. CDR3 nucleotide sequence: TGTGCCAGCAGCTTTGGGACAGGGGCTTTCATAGGCTACACCTTC. Its translation is CASSFGTGAFIGYTF.

The chain couples TRBV6-2 or TRBV6-3 to TRBJ2-5; a possible D gene is TRBD2 (7 bases). V lost 2 bases to trimming and J lost 1 base, with 14 bases between them. The V gene's germline CDR1 is MNHEY and CDR2 SVGEGT. This CDR3 contains 16 residues. CDR3 in amino acids: CASSYRPGGLQETQYF. In DNA, the CDR3 is TGTGCCAGCAGTTACCGACCGGGGGGCCTCCAAGAGACCCAGTACTTC.

The chain joins TRBV24-1 to TRBJ1-1, with 8 bases identical to TRBD1. Germline-derived CDR1 and CDR2 are KGHDR and SFDVKD. V lost 3 bases to trimming and J lost 10 bases; unmatched junction nucleotides: 6. CDR3 size: 13 residues. The CDR3 sequence is CATSDGTGLGAFF. The CDR3 coding sequence is TGTGCCACCAGTGATGGGACAGGCTTAGGAGCTTTCTTT.